The clone carrying this T cell receptor (beta chain) was seen just once. What it binds is not known. The CDR3 spans 18 residues. Trimming cost V 3 bases and J 3 bases; bases outside gene matches: 16. Germline CDR1 reads SGHTS; CDR2 reads YDEGEE. The primer mix had 60 Vbeta and 13 Jbeta primers. Generated by immunoSEQ multiplex PCR, the TCRdb table keeps only in-frame clones and is missing some. The table has about 200,000 clones, about 86% seen once; the top ten hold around 0.3%. The data were taken from a study of cytomegalovirus exposure and HLA in healthy donors. Study-level results: The authors excluded some V segments, including TRBV6-2 and TRBV6-3, as indistinguishable. In a later analysis, an Asian-associated ancestry cluster reportedly showed fewer N-insertions than the approximately 700-donor mean.

The rearrangement joins TRBV5-8 to TRBJ1-2, with 8 bases fitting TRBD1. This TCR came from a woman aged 25 to 39 in good health and CMV-seronegative. Specimen: PBMCs. Written as DNA, the CDR3 is TGTGCCAGCAGCTCCGCGACAGGGGCCAGAAATCCTGACTATGGCTACACCTTC. Residues: CASSSATGARNPDYGYTF.